The 10 T cell receptor beta chains below come from one sample, sequenced in a study of cytomegalovirus exposure and HLA in healthy donors (TCRdb year 2017). To prepare the library, the immunoSEQ multiplex PCR assay was applied. For the multiplex PCR, a mixture combining 60 forward primers for TCR Vbeta segments and 13 reverse primers for TCR Jbeta segments was used. TCRdb provides this immuneACCESS table in a form limited to in-frame rearrangements. Some clones are lacking; in checked studies, under half of them reflect an unresolved V gene, and why the rest are absent is not known. The sample table lists under 200,000 clones, 77% of them with a count of one. Around 2.5% of the sample comes from the top ten. The sequenced material came from PBMCs. These receptors were collected from a woman in her thirties or forties in good health and CMV-seropositive.

The gene calls are TRBV4-3 and TRBJ2-3; 7 bases align to TRBD2. J lost 6 bases, V lost 4 bases, and 13 bases had no gene match. CDR3 length: 16 residues. Germline V lookup: CDR1 LGHNA, CDR2 YSLEER. The CDR3 loop reads CASSPDGGGKGDTQYF. As DNA, the CDR3 is TGCGCCAGCAGCCCCGATGGGGGGGGAAAGGGGGATACGCAGTATTTT.

The chain joins TRBV2 to TRBJ1-1; 9 bases fit TRBD1. Trimming removed 8 bases from V and 1 base from J; junction bases left unmatched: 2. CDR1 and CDR2 (germline): SNHLY, FYNNEI. CDR3 length equals 13 residues. CDR3 residues: CASVQGANTEAFF. Written as DNA, the CDR3 is TGTGCCAGCGTACAGGGGGCGAACACTGAAGCTTTCTTT.

The rearrangement joins TRBV12-5 to TRBJ2-7; D is unresolved. This CDR3 is 14 amino acids long. V was clipped by 1 base and J by 0 bases, with 7 bases between them. Germline CDR1 LGHNT, CDR2 FRNRAP. Here the CDR3 reads CASGLGTTSYEQYF. The DNA for the CDR3 is TGTGCTAGTGGTTTGGGCACAACCTCCTACGAGCAGTACTTC.

The chain joins TRBV7-9 to TRBJ2-5; 11 bases match TRBD2. V shed 5 bases and J 2 bases; nucleotides not matched to a gene: 7. The CDR3 contains 16 residues. Germline CDR1 reads SEHNR; CDR2 reads FQNEAQ (reference sequence). CDR3 residues: CASSPGTSGFQETQYF. The CDR3 nucleotides are TGTGCCAGCAGCCCCGGGACTAGCGGATTTCAAGAGACCCAGTACTTC.

This clone was found once. V is TRBV5-4 and J is TRBJ1-2, with D hard to call. The ends were cut back, 2 bases at V and 6 bases at J, with 8 bases in the middle. Germline V gene sequence: CDR1 SGHNT, CDR2 YYREEE (reference sequence). There are 12 residues in the CDR3. The CDR3: CASSFNADGYTF. CDR3 DNA sequence: TGTGCCAGCAGCTTCAACGCAGATGGCTACACCTTC.

In its sample, this clone was seen a few times. The V gene is TRBV4-1, the J gene TRBJ2-3, with TRBD1 identical over 8 bases. The germline CDR1 and CDR2 sequences are MGHRA and YSYEKL. The CDR3 extends over 16 amino acids. V shed 0 bases, J shed 6 bases, and the junction held 8 bases outside the gene matches. This CDR3 is CASSQDAGQAVDTQYF. CDR3 DNA sequence: TGCGCCAGCAGCCAAGACGCGGGACAGGCAGTCGATACGCAGTATTTT.

The chain uses TRBV9 and TRBJ1-2; no clear D gene. Germline assignment: CDR1 SGDLS and CDR2 YYNGEE. The length of the CDR3 is 12 residues. V lost 2 bases and J 4 bases, leaving 6 bases between the germline ends. The CDR3 reads CASSVNSYGYTF. In DNA, the CDR3 is TGTGCCAGCAGCGTGAACTCCTATGGCTACACCTTC.

This rearrangement joins TRBV9 to TRBJ2-1, with D maybe TRBD1 (6 bases). Germline V gives CDR1 SGDLS, CDR2 YYNGEE. The CDR3 is 14 amino acids. The V end was cut by 0 bases, the J end by 7 bases, with 11 bases between. The CDR3 sequence: CASSVGWGPNEQFF. DNA of the CDR3: TGTGCCAGCAGCGTAGGATGGGGGCCTAATGAGCAGTTCTTC.

J is TRBJ2-7 and V is TRBV2; TRBD1 aligns across 7 bases. The CDR3 is made up of 14 amino acids. Germline V lookup: CDR1 SNHLY, CDR2 FYNNEI. Trimming cost V 6 bases and J 3 bases; bases outside gene matches: 8. The CDR3 spells CASRSGTADYEQYF. The CDR3 nucleotides read TGTGCCAGCAGGTCCGGGACAGCAGACTACGAGCAGTACTTC.

This sequence joins TRBV6-5 and TRBJ2-7, with D hard to call. Germline V gives CDR1 MNHEY, CDR2 SVGAGI. V dropped 6 bases and J dropped 0 bases, with 9 bases sitting between them. The CDR3 loop spans 13 amino acids. The CDR3 spells CASRVLSSYEQYF. The CDR3 nucleotides are TGTGCCAGCAGGGTCCTAAGCTCCTACGAGCAGTACTTC.